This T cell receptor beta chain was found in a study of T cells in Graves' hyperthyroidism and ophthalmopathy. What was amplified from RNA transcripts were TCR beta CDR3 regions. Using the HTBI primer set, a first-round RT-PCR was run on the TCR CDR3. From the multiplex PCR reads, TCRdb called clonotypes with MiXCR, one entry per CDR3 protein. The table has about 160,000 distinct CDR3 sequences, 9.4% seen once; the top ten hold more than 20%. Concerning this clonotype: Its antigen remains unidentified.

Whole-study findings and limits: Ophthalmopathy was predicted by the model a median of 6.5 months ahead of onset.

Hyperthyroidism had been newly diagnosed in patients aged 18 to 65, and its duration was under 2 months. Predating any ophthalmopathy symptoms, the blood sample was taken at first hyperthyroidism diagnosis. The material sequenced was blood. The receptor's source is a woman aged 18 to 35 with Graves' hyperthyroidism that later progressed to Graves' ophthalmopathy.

CDR3 sequence: CASSEDPNSYEQYF. The CDR3 DNA follows: TGTGCCAGCAGCGAAGACCCAAATTCCTACGAGCAGTACTTC. The gene calls are TRBV13 and TRBJ2-7; D remains ambiguous. The CDR3 totals 14 residues. Germline-derived CDR1 and CDR2 are PRHDT and FYEKMQ (reference sequence). V lost 5 bases to trimming and J lost 1 base, with 12 bases between them.